This T cell receptor (beta chain) was retrieved from a study of T cell repertoires in cytomegalovirus infection (dated by TCRdb to the late 2010s). Study-wide context: The peptide stimulations were aimed at well-studied HLA-B-restricted epitopes as well as recently identified HLA-C-restricted CMV epitopes, whose presentation resists viral immunomodulation. The HLA type of each donor mattered for the analysis, because public TCR beta signatures pointed to carriage of CMV infection along with the matching HLA type.

The table lists this clonotype with a few counts. No antigen is known for it. No quality values exist for individual bases; no much larger clone is one base distant. The investigation overall reported the following: In both this cohort and an independent cohort of a few hundred donors, the cumulative frequency of public TCR beta family members distinguished carriers of CMV infection plus the relevant HLA type. The ex vivo response was dominated by HLA-C-restricted CMV-specific TCR beta clonotypes, and the single most frequent clonotype in two of eight donors was supplied by these HLA-C-restricted clonotypes.

The listed sequencing device is Illumina HiSeq 1500. TCRdb itself trimmed the public reads at Q25 with fastp, ran MiXCR and retained productive beta chains. Identical CDR3 protein sequences are pooled into one entry, listed with their most common genes and DNA. The sample table records under 120,000 distinct CDR3 sequences; under 45% of these occur just once. Together, the top ten hold about 74% of the sample. V is pared back by 8 bases and J by 1 base, with 11 bases lying between the germline termini. Via the germline V gene (reference sequence), CDR1 is LNHDA and CDR2 SQIVND. The CDR3 holds 13 amino acids from the cysteine to the phenylalanine. Solely the CDR3 DNA is kept, with 39 bases framed from the first base. The treatment or condition label here, explained by the study, means: in vitro stimulation with specific CMV peptide epitopes to enrich CMV-specific T cells.

The rearranged chain carries TRBV19 and TRBJ1-1, with an unclear D gene assignment. The material was CD8+ T cells from cultured PBMCs, obtained from culture after CMV antigen stimulation. This TCR derives from a human donor in good health (CMV status not recorded). Some clones in this sample may be carry-over from other donors' samples. The CDR3 in this case is CASRRVGNTEAFF. The nucleotide sequence is given as TGTGCCAGTCGGAGAGTAGGGAACACTGAAGCTTTCTTT.